This is a list of T cell receptor beta chains from one sample in a study of T cells after yellow fever vaccination. TCRdb re-called the 5' RACE reads through MiXCR, storing one row per CDR3 protein. This table holds about 58,000 distinct CDR3 sequences, roughly 7.4% found once. The source material was CD8+ T cells sorted from PBMCs, sampled on the day of the first yellow fever vaccination. Source of these receptors: a man in his late teens or twenties who received the YFV17D yellow fever vaccine. The CDR3 runs from the conserved cysteine through the conserved F or W. Fields, in order: J gene, clone size, V gene, D gene, CDR3 DNA, CDR3 protein. The D gene is left open where the match is weak. Clone size is shown for a subset of rows, as once, few, many or a class of expanded clone.

TRBJ1-2 few TRBV5-4 . TGTGCCAGCAGCTTACGGGGTACTAACTATGGCTACACCTTC CASSLRGTNYGYTF
TRBJ2-5 few TRBV20-1 TRBD2 TGCAGTGCTAGGTTGACTAGCGGGGGACAAGAGACCCAGTACTTC CSARLTSGGQETQYF
TRBJ1-1 many TRBV28 . TGTGCCAGCAATCGGTTGGGCACTGAAGCTTTCTTT CASNRLGTEAFF
TRBJ1-1 many TRBV7-9 . TGTGCCAGCAAAGCCAGGAGTCAGGCCAACACTGAAGCTTTCTTT CASKARSQANTEAFF
TRBJ2-5 many TRBV5-1 . TGCGCCAGCATGGCCGGGCGCGGGGAGACCCAGTACTTC CASMAGRGETQYF
TRBJ1-2 . TRBV12-3/TRBV12-4 . TGTGCCAGCAGTTTATCCGCACCTTTAGTCGAGGGGTATGGCTACACCTTC CASSLSAPLVEGYGYTF
TRBJ1-1 many TRBV7-2 . TGTGCCAGCAGCTCAAACTTAGGGATGAACACTGAAGCTTTCTTT CASSSNLGMNTEAFF
TRBJ1-1 many TRBV7-9 . TGTGCCAGCAGCTCAACCACACAGGTGAACACTGAAGCTTTCTTT CASSSTTQVNTEAFF
TRBJ2-2 many TRBV5-5 . TGTGCCAGCAGCTTGTGGGGCAACACCGGGGAGCTGTTTTTT CASSLWGNTGELFF
TRBJ1-1 few TRBV7-8 . TGTGCCAGCACTCGGGTAGAGGGGAACACTGAAGCTTTCTTT CASTRVEGNTEAFF
TRBJ2-2 . TRBV20-1 TRBD1 TGCAGTGCTAGAGATGGCAGGACAGGGGACACCGGGGAGCTGTTTTTT CSARDGRTGDTGELFF
TRBJ2-7 few TRBV10-3 . TGTGCCATCAGTGAGGGACATCGTATCGGGGAGCAGTACTTC CAISEGHRIGEQYF
TRBJ2-7 few TRBV12-3/TRBV12-4 . TGTGCCAGCAGTACCTCCTACGAGCAGTACTTC CASSTSYEQYF
TRBJ1-1 many TRBV6-5 . TGTGCCCTGGGGGGGGGCGGCCCCACTGAAGCTTTCTTT CALGGGGPTEAFF
TRBJ2-5 few TRBV15 . TGTGCCACCAGCAGAGAGATCCGGGTGTCGGAGACCCAGTACTTC CATSREIRVSETQYF
TRBJ2-1 many TRBV9 . TGTGCCAGCAGCGAATTCGGCACCCGGAATGAGCAGTTCTTC CASSEFGTRNEQFF
TRBJ2-5 . TRBV11-2 TRBD1 TGTGCCAGCAGCTTATTCCCCGTATACGACCGGGACAGGGGCGTAGAGACCCAGTACTTC CASSLFPVYDRDRGVETQYF
TRBJ2-2 few TRBV6-2/TRBV6-3 TRBD2 TGTGCCAGCAGTTACTCGGAGACTAGCGGGACCGGGGAGCTGTTTTTT CASSYSETSGTGELFF
TRBJ2-7 many TRBV6-5 . TGTGCCAGCAGTTTATCGACGGGGCAGGCCTCCTACGAGCAGTACTTC CASSLSTGQASYEQYF
TRBJ1-1 . TRBV4-3 TRBD1 TGCGCCAGCAGCAACACAGGGGGCTACACTGAAGCTTTCTTT CASSNTGGYTEAFF
TRBJ2-1 many TRBV29-1 TRBD1 TGCAGCGTTGAAGTTCCAGGGGGCGTATTTCAACAGTTCTTC CSVEVPGGVFQQFF
TRBJ1-6 many TRBV9 . TGTGCCAGCAGCGTAGGGCTTTTTAATTCACCCCTCCACTTT CASSVGLFNSPLHF
TRBJ2-3 . TRBV7-2 . TGTGCCAGCAGCCAACCCCCATGGGATACGCAGTATTTT CASSQPPWDTQYF
TRBJ2-7 many TRBV20-1 . TGCAGTGCTATGGGGGAACGTTGGGGATCTCTACGTGAGCAGTACTTC CSAMGERWGSLREQYF
TRBJ2-4 many TRBV4-1 TRBD2 TGCGCCAGCAGCCAAGTCCCCGGCCCAGCGGGGGACTTAGCCAAAAACATTCAGTACTTC CASSQVPGPAGDLAKNIQYF
TRBJ2-4 many TRBV10-1 TRBD1 TGCGCCATTCAGGACAGGGGCCAGAACATTCAGTACTTC CAIQDRGQNIQYF
TRBJ1-1 many TRBV7-9 . TGTGCCAGCAGCTTAGTGCAGGGGAACACTGAAGCTTTCTTT CASSLVQGNTEAFF
TRBJ1-1 . TRBV6-1 . TGTGCCAGCAGTCCCTTACTGGGAGACACTGAAGCTTTCTTT CASSPLLGDTEAFF
TRBJ1-4 few TRBV11-2 . TGTGCCAGCAGCTTAGACCCGGTCTTCACCGCCAGCAATGAAAAACTGTTTTTT CASSLDPVFTASNEKLFF
TRBJ2-1 many TRBV7-9 TRBD1 TGTGCCAGCAGCTTATTACAGGGGGCTAACAATGAGCAGTTCTTC CASSLLQGANNEQFF
TRBJ2-3 many TRBV29-1 . TGCAGCGTTGTTAGAGATACGCAGTATTTT CSVVRDTQYF
TRBJ2-1 . TRBV11-2 . TGTGCCAGCAGCTTACTAGCGTCCTCCTACAATGAGCAGTTCTTC CASSLLASSYNEQFF
TRBJ2-1 . TRBV4-3 . TGCGCCAGCAGCCAAGGTATCCCCAACAATGAGCAGTTCTTC CASSQGIPNNEQFF
TRBJ2-4 few TRBV4-3 . TGCGCCAGCAGCCAAGCCCCGGGGTACGTCAAAAACATTCAGTACTTC CASSQAPGYVKNIQYF
TRBJ2-2 many TRBV7-9 TRBD1 TGTGCCAGCAGCGAAAACAGGGGGTCGAGGGAGCTGTTTTTT CASSENRGSRELFF
TRBJ1-4 few TRBV11-2 . TGTGCCAGCAGCTCCGCGGGCCGAGGGGGACCTAATGAAAAACTGTTTTTT CASSSAGRGGPNEKLFF
TRBJ1-2 . TRBV4-3 . TGCGCCAGCAGCCAGGACGACAGCACCTATGGCTACACCTTC CASSQDDSTYGYTF
TRBJ1-4 few TRBV29-1 TRBD1 TGCAGCGCGACAGGGGTTAATGAAAAACTGTTTTTT CSATGVNEKLFF
TRBJ1-4 many TRBV6-2/TRBV6-3 . TGTGCCAGCAGTTCTAATGAAAAACTGTTTTTT CASSSNEKLFF
TRBJ2-1 few TRBV19 . TGTGCCAGTAATCTGGGGGGAACCTACAATGAGCAGTTCTTC CASNLGGTYNEQFF